The rows below give T cell receptor beta chains drawn from one sample of a study of regulatory T cells in long-lasting Graves disease. TCRdb ran MiXCR on the multiplex PCR reads and lists one entry per CDR3 protein. The sample yields about 420,000 distinct CDR3 sequences, about a sixth seen once. These data were likewise used in another study, on T cells in Graves' hyperthyroidism and ophthalmopathy.

Source: peripheral blood mononuclear cells (PBMCs), taken at new diagnosis, from a patient treated with antithyroid drugs. These receptors all come from a woman younger than 35 with Graves disease. The CDR3 runs from the conserved cysteine through the conserved F or W. The D gene is left open where the match is weak. Size is stated for part of the rows, as once, few or many counts, or as a class when the clone is expanded.

v_call: TRBV7-2; d_call: TRBD2; j_call: TRBJ2-2; clone_size: many; cdr3_aa: CASSRTRPSLTGELFF; cdr3_nt: TGTGCCAGCAGTCGGACTAGGCCTTCCTTAACTGGGGAGCTGTTTTTT
v_call: TRBV4-1; d_call: TRBD2; j_call: TRBJ2-1; clone_size: -; cdr3_aa: CASSQQSVGLAERHEQFF; cdr3_nt: TGCGCCAGCAGCCAACAGTCGGTCGGACTAGCGGAACGTCATGAGCAGTTCTTC
v_call: TRBV20-1; d_call: -; j_call: TRBJ1-2; clone_size: -; cdr3_aa: CSANRDYGYTF; cdr3_nt: TGCAGTGCAAACAGGGACTATGGCTACACCTTC
v_call: TRBV7-9; d_call: -; j_call: TRBJ1-2; clone_size: many; cdr3_aa: CASSSSGGYGYTF; cdr3_nt: TGTGCCAGCAGCAGTAGCGGCGGCTATGGCTACACCTTC
v_call: TRBV28; d_call: -; j_call: TRBJ2-7; clone_size: many; cdr3_aa: CASSPQTSFYEQYF; cdr3_nt: TGTGCCAGCAGCCCCCAAACTAGTTTCTACGAGCAGTACTTC
v_call: TRBV6-2/TRBV6-3; d_call: TRBD1; j_call: TRBJ2-7; clone_size: many; cdr3_aa: CASSTGQGVFGEQYF; cdr3_nt: TGTGCCAGCAGTACGGGACAGGGAGTTTTTGGCGAGCAGTACTTC
v_call: TRBV6-1; d_call: -; j_call: TRBJ2-5; clone_size: few; cdr3_aa: CASRRFTKQQETQYF; cdr3_nt: TGTGCCAGCAGGAGATTTACGAAACAACAAGAGACCCAGTACTTC
v_call: TRBV18; d_call: -; j_call: TRBJ2-1; clone_size: -; cdr3_aa: CASSYDVSSYNEQFF; cdr3_nt: TGTGCCAGCTCGTACGACGTAAGCTCCTACAATGAGCAGTTCTTC
v_call: TRBV30; d_call: -; j_call: TRBJ2-5; clone_size: many; cdr3_aa: CAWRPDRQETQYF; cdr3_nt: TGTGCCTGGAGACCGGACAGACAAGAGACCCAGTACTTC
v_call: TRBV28; d_call: -; j_call: TRBJ1-2; clone_size: -; cdr3_aa: CASTPGTFGYGYTF; cdr3_nt: TGTGCCAGCACCCCCGGGACATTCGGCTATGGCTACACCTTC
v_call: TRBV28; d_call: -; j_call: TRBJ2-2; clone_size: many; cdr3_aa: CAGKGLSAGELFF; cdr3_nt: TGTGCCGGCAAAGGTTTATCTGCCGGGGAGCTGTTTTTT
v_call: TRBV7-2; d_call: -; j_call: TRBJ1-3; clone_size: -; cdr3_aa: CASSSQGTYSGNTIYF; cdr3_nt: TGTGCCAGCAGCTCCCAGGGGACGTACTCTGGAAACACCATATATTTT
v_call: TRBV15; d_call: TRBD2; j_call: TRBJ2-2; clone_size: -; cdr3_aa: CATSREGGRAGTGELFF; cdr3_nt: TGTGCCACCAGCAGAGAGGGCGGGAGGGCCGGCACCGGGGAGCTGTTTTTT
v_call: TRBV7-2; d_call: -; j_call: TRBJ1-2; clone_size: many; cdr3_aa: CASSLILRGSNYGYTF; cdr3_nt: TGTGCCAGCAGCTTGATTCTCCGGGGAAGTAACTATGGCTACACCTTC
v_call: TRBV7-2; d_call: TRBD2; j_call: TRBJ2-5; clone_size: many; cdr3_aa: CASSLVTSGRRGETQYF; cdr3_nt: TGTGCCAGCAGCTTAGTGACTAGCGGGAGAAGGGGGGAGACCCAGTACTTC
v_call: TRBV12-3/TRBV12-4; d_call: -; j_call: TRBJ1-3; clone_size: many; cdr3_aa: CASSFGSGNTIYF; cdr3_nt: TGTGCCAGCAGTTTTGGCTCTGGAAACACCATATATTTT
v_call: TRBV6-1; d_call: -; j_call: TRBJ1-2; clone_size: -; cdr3_aa: CAISPGYYGYTF; cdr3_nt: TGTGCCATTTCCCCGGGATACTATGGCTACACCTTC
v_call: TRBV27; d_call: -; j_call: TRBJ1-2; clone_size: many; cdr3_aa: CASSLLGYGYTF; cdr3_nt: TGTGCCAGCAGTTTATTGGGATATGGCTACACCTTC
v_call: TRBV3-1; d_call: -; j_call: TRBJ1-5; clone_size: -; cdr3_aa: CASSQVAGKESSGNQPQHF; cdr3_nt: TGTGCCAGCAGCCAAGTCGCAGGGAAGGAAAGTAGCGGCAATCAGCCCCAGCATTTT
v_call: TRBV10-2; d_call: -; j_call: TRBJ2-4; clone_size: few; cdr3_aa: CASSMLLAKNIQYF; cdr3_nt: TGCGCCAGCAGTATGTTACTAGCCAAAAACATTCAGTACTTC
v_call: TRBV27; d_call: TRBD1; j_call: TRBJ2-3; clone_size: many; cdr3_aa: CASSPGQGRISSTDTQYF; cdr3_nt: TGTGCCAGCAGTCCCGGACAGGGCCGGATCTCTAGCACAGATACGCAGTATTTT
v_call: TRBV28; d_call: -; j_call: TRBJ2-3; clone_size: -; cdr3_aa: CASSLVSPNTQYF; cdr3_nt: TGTGCCAGCAGTTTAGTTAGCCCCAATACGCAGTATTTT
v_call: TRBV4-3; d_call: TRBD1; j_call: TRBJ2-1; clone_size: -; cdr3_aa: CASSQDNLNWTGYNEQFF; cdr3_nt: TGCGCCAGCAGCCAAGATAACCTCAACTGGACAGGGTACAATGAGCAGTTCTTC
v_call: TRBV5-1; d_call: TRBD1; j_call: TRBJ1-6; clone_size: -; cdr3_aa: CASSLGQGARNSPLHF; cdr3_nt: TGCGCCAGCAGCTTGGGACAGGGGGCGAGGAATTCACCCCTCCACTTT
v_call: TRBV5-1; d_call: -; j_call: TRBJ2-1; clone_size: few; cdr3_aa: CASSFQGGSEQFF; cdr3_nt: TGCGCCAGCAGCTTTCAAGGGGGATCTGAGCAGTTCTTC
v_call: TRBV27; d_call: -; j_call: TRBJ2-3; clone_size: many; cdr3_aa: CASSFTGTSTDTQYF; cdr3_nt: TGTGCCAGCAGTTTTACAGGAACTAGCACAGATACGCAGTATTTT
v_call: TRBV27; d_call: TRBD1; j_call: TRBJ1-2; clone_size: many; cdr3_aa: CASSSQQGRIYGYTF; cdr3_nt: TGTGCCAGCAGTTCTCAACAGGGGAGAATCTATGGCTACACCTTC
v_call: TRBV6-5; d_call: -; j_call: TRBJ2-2; clone_size: once; cdr3_aa: CASSSFSWANTGELFF; cdr3_nt: TGTGCCAGCAGTTCCTTCTCTTGGGCGAACACCGGGGAGCTGTTTTTT
v_call: TRBV29-1; d_call: TRBD2; j_call: TRBJ2-2; clone_size: once; cdr3_aa: CSVYGTSGTGELFF; cdr3_nt: TGCAGCGTGTACGGGACTAGCGGGACCGGGGAGCTGTTTTTT
v_call: TRBV20-1; d_call: TRBD2; j_call: TRBJ2-1; clone_size: -; cdr3_aa: CSARMTSGRYEQFF; cdr3_nt: TGCAGTGCTAGAATGACTAGCGGGAGGTATGAGCAGTTCTTC
v_call: TRBV20-1; d_call: TRBD1; j_call: TRBJ2-7; clone_size: -; cdr3_aa: CSARMQIQGEQYF; cdr3_nt: TGCAGTGCTAGAATGCAGATACAGGGGGAGCAGTACTTC
v_call: TRBV6-1; d_call: TRBD1; j_call: TRBJ1-2; clone_size: few; cdr3_aa: CASSPGTASLLYYGYTF; cdr3_nt: TGTGCCAGCAGTCCCGGGACAGCTAGCCTTTTGTACTATGGCTACACCTTC
v_call: TRBV11-2; d_call: TRBD2; j_call: TRBJ2-1; clone_size: many; cdr3_aa: CASSLEDRTGLAVTYNEQFF; cdr3_nt: TGTGCCAGCAGCTTGGAGGACAGAACCGGACTAGCGGTCACCTACAATGAGCAGTTCTTC
v_call: TRBV12-3/TRBV12-4; d_call: -; j_call: TRBJ2-3; clone_size: many; cdr3_aa: CASQRGLLLPDTQYF; cdr3_nt: TGTGCCAGCCAGAGGGGACTCCTCCTACCAGATACGCAGTATTTT
v_call: TRBV9; d_call: -; j_call: TRBJ1-6; clone_size: many; cdr3_aa: CASSVQQGNSPLHF; cdr3_nt: TGTGCCAGCAGCGTACAGCAGGGTAATTCACCCCTCCACTTT
v_call: TRBV20-1; d_call: TRBD1; j_call: TRBJ2-1; clone_size: many; cdr3_aa: CSAKVPGGESYNEQFF; cdr3_nt: TGCAGTGCTAAAGTACCAGGGGGAGAATCCTACAATGAGCAGTTCTTC
v_call: TRBV6-1; d_call: -; j_call: TRBJ2-7; clone_size: -; cdr3_aa: CASSHRSSSYEQYF; cdr3_nt: TGTGCCAGCAGTCACCGGAGTTCCTCCTACGAGCAGTACTTC
v_call: TRBV7-3; d_call: -; j_call: TRBJ2-7; clone_size: -; cdr3_aa: CASSLFLGGGYEQYF; cdr3_nt: TGTGCCAGCAGCTTATTCCTGGGAGGGGGCTACGAGCAGTACTTC
v_call: TRBV5-1; d_call: -; j_call: TRBJ1-4; clone_size: -; cdr3_aa: CASSLGAGPNEKLFF; cdr3_nt: TGCGCCAGCAGCTTGGGGGCAGGGCCTAATGAAAAACTGTTTTTT
v_call: TRBV7-6; d_call: TRBD2; j_call: TRBJ2-2; clone_size: -; cdr3_aa: CASSYASGSPNTGELFF; cdr3_nt: TGTGCCAGCAGCTATGCTAGCGGGAGCCCGAACACCGGGGAGCTGTTTTTT
v_call: TRBV11-3; d_call: TRBD2; j_call: TRBJ2-3; clone_size: many; cdr3_aa: CASSLVGGRAADTQYF; cdr3_nt: TGTGCCAGCAGCTTAGTGGGCGGGAGGGCAGCAGATACGCAGTATTTT
v_call: TRBV28; d_call: -; j_call: TRBJ1-1; clone_size: many; cdr3_aa: CASSFIVQTTEAFF; cdr3_nt: TGTGCCAGCAGTTTTATCGTACAAACGACTGAAGCTTTCTTT
v_call: TRBV15; d_call: TRBD2; j_call: TRBJ2-1; clone_size: few; cdr3_aa: CATQMLGGPFNEQFF; cdr3_nt: TGTGCCACCCAAATGCTGGGAGGGCCTTTCAATGAGCAGTTCTTC
v_call: TRBV28; d_call: -; j_call: TRBJ2-7; clone_size: many; cdr3_aa: CASTQTGFRYEQYF; cdr3_nt: TGTGCCAGCACCCAAACAGGATTCCGCTACGAGCAGTACTTC
v_call: TRBV28; d_call: -; j_call: TRBJ1-1; clone_size: few; cdr3_aa: CASSFNQRAFF; cdr3_nt: TGTGCCAGCAGTTTTAACCAGAGAGCTTTCTTT